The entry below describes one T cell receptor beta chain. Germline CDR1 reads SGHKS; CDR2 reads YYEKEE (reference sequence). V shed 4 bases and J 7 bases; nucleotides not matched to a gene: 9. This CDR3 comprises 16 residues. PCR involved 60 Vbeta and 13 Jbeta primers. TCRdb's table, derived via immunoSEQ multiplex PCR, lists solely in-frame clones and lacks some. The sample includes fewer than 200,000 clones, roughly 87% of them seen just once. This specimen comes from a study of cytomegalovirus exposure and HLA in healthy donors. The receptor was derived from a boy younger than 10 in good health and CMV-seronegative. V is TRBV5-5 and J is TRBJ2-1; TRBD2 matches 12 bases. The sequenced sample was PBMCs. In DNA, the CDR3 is TGTGCCAGCAGCGTGGGAGGGACTAGCGGGTGGAATGAGCAGTTCTTC. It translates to CASSVGGTSGWNEQFF.